The TCR beta chain described here comes from a study of monozygotic twins with inflammatory bowel disease. Following a re-call of the 5' RACE reads, TCRdb has one entry per CDR3 protein and lacks DNA. Its table lists approximately 380,000 distinct CDR3 sequences. The CDR3 sequence is 15 residues long. V gene TRBV12-3 or TRBV12-4 combines with J gene TRBJ2-7; TCRdb's D call of TRBD1 is untestable without DNA. The TCR was taken from a human donor with ulcerative colitis or Crohn's disease, or a healthy co-twin of an affected twin (not recorded which). Sample: blood. CDR3 amino acids: CASSDRSLRPYEQYF.